One sample yielded the 30 T cell receptor beta chains listed below, sequenced in a study of T cell clonality in common variable immunodeficiency. The method was immunoSEQ multiplex PCR; TCRdb's version includes in-frame clones alone and lacks a portion of them. Recorded here are about 43,000 clones, with no singletons, and the ten leading clones hold 2% to 2.5%. Source material: peripheral blood mononuclear cells. All receptors derive from a person aged 18 to 75 in good health.

There are many counts of this clone. The CDR3 protein is CSAAGTALYEQYF. The covered CDR3 bases are TGCAGCGCCGCAGGGACAGCATTATACGAG. V gene TRBV29-1 combines with J gene TRBJ2-7, with 7 nucleotides matching TRBD1. The read gets to within 3 residues of the CDR3 end, and the germline J gene fills in the rest. This CDR3 contains 13 residues. Germline V gives CDR1 SQVTM, CDR2 ANQGSEA. V was clipped by 7 bases and J by 4 bases; unmatched bases: 10.

This clone showed up many times. From the germline J gene comes the end of the CDR3, since the read stops 3 residues before it. The chain uses TRBV30 and TRBJ2-7; TRBD1 agrees at 7 bases. Trimming removed 3 bases from V and 4 bases from J; junction bases left unmatched: 3. This CDR3 has 12 residues. Germline V gene lookup returns CDR1 GTSNPN and CDR2 SVGIG (reference sequence). CDR3 DNA (partial): TGTGCCTGGAGGGGACAGCTATACGAG. Protein product: CAWRGQLYE. The entire CDR3 protein reads CAWRGQLYEQYF.

This clone was seen ten or more times. The read ends 3 residues shy of where the CDR3 ends; the end is completed using the germline J gene. This chain links TRBV5-1 with TRBJ1-4; D not resolved. Trimming removed 4 bases at V and 8 bases at J, with 18 bases between. Germline CDR1 and CDR2: SGHRS and YFSETQ. The CDR3 contains 15 residues. The CDR3: CASSPDGPSGEKLFF. The DNA read from the CDR3 is TGCGCCAGCAGCCCGGATGGTCCCAGCGGCGAAAAA.

This clone was observed many times. The read is 3 residues too short to cover the CDR3 end, so that end is filled in from the germline J gene. V and J are TRBV5-1 and TRBJ2-1, with D perhaps TRBD2 (6 bases). The CDR3 has 15 residues. Germline assignment: CDR1 SGHRS and CDR2 YFSETQ. The V end lost 0 bases, the J end lost 9 bases, and 16 bases lay between the germline ends. This CDR3 is CASSLEIAAIFEQFF. The sequenced part of the CDR3 DNA is TGCGCCAGCAGCTTGGAAATAGCGGCCATCTTTGAG.

This clone appeared many times. The read ends 3 residues shy of where the CDR3 ends; the end is completed using the germline J gene. This chain uses TRBV7-2 with TRBJ2-5; TRBD1 aligns across 11 bases. V trimming: 5 bases; J trimming: 4 bases; junction bases outside the gene matches: 3. Per germline, CDR1 SGHTA and CDR2 FQGNSA. The CDR3 consists of 14 residues. Incomplete CDR3 DNA: TGTGCCAGCAGCCGGGACAGGGGGGGAGAGACC. Its protein is CASSRDRGGET. The whole CDR3 sequence reads CASSRDRGGETQYF.

This clone was observed many times. Read coverage stops 3 residues before the CDR3 terminus; the germline J gene supplies the remainder. The chain carries TRBV7-7 and TRBJ2-7, with TRBD1 matching over 9 bases. V dropped 5 bases and J dropped 5; count of bases not matched to a gene: 7. From germline, CDR1 is SSHAT and CDR2 FNYEAQ (reference sequence). The CDR3 consists of 14 residues. The covered CDR3 bases are TGTGCCAGCAGCCCCGGACAGGGGAGGCACGAG. This sequence encodes CASSPGQGRHE. The entire CDR3 protein is CASSPGQGRHEQYF.

This clone came up many times. Coverage ceases 3 residues before the CDR3 finishes, and the germline J gene fills in the end. The chain couples TRBV5-1 to TRBJ2-2, with no clear D. V lost 5 bases, J lost 0 bases, and 8 bases lay in between. The germline CDR1 and CDR2 sequences are SGHRS and YFSETQ. This CDR3 has 14 amino acids. CDR3 DNA (partial): TGCGCCAGCAGACAGCTTTCGAACACCGGGGAG. Translated, it gives CASRQLSNTGE. The complete CDR3 reads CASRQLSNTGELFF.

This clone has ten or more counts. Read sequence stops 3 residues before the CDR3 end, and the germline J gene provides the missing end. The chain links TRBV30 to TRBJ1-1, with TRBD1 matching over 7 bases. The trim removed 0 bases at V and 7 bases at J, leaving 8 bases unmatched. Germline assignment: CDR1 GTSNPN and CDR2 SVGIG (reference sequence). There are 14 residues in the CDR3. The CDR3 loop is CAWSVLRTGNEAFF. The covered CDR3 bases are TGTGCCTGGAGTGTACTCCGGACAGGCAATGAA.

This clone was seen a few times. Coverage ceases 3 residues before the CDR3 finishes, and the germline J gene fills in the end. The V gene is TRBV29-1, the J gene TRBJ1-2, with no clear D. This CDR3 contains 15 residues. The V end lost 4 bases, the J end lost 4 bases, and 19 bases lay between the germline ends. Germline CDR1 SQVTM, CDR2 ANQGSEA. The CDR3 loop is CSVGTRGGAGYGYTF. The sequenced part of the CDR3 DNA is TGCAGCGTTGGCACACGGGGAGGAGCGGGCTATGGC.

The sample holds many counts of this clone. The read halts 3 residues ahead of the CDR3 end, with the missing end drawn from the germline J gene. The chain couples TRBV29-1 to TRBJ1-5; D not certain. The V gene's germline CDR1 is SQVTM and CDR2 ANQGSEA. This CDR3 has 13 residues. V lost 7 bases and J 0 bases, leaving 10 bases between the germline ends. Incomplete CDR3 DNA: TGCAGCGCAAGGGCCGGTAGCAATCAGCCC. As protein: CSARAGSNQP. The full CDR3 protein is CSARAGSNQPQHF.

In this sample, this clone turned up many times. The read is 3 residues too short to cover the CDR3 end, so that end is filled in from the germline J gene. This chain uses TRBV23-1 with TRBJ2-7, with no clear D. TRBV23-1 is labeled an ORF, and its function is uncertain. The CDR3 runs 12 residues. Trimming stripped 1 base from V and 3 bases from J, with 4 bases between. The covered CDR3 bases are TGCGCCAGCAGTCAATGGCTCTACGAG. Encoded protein: CASSQWLYE. The CDR3 in its entirety is CASSQWLYEQYF.

This clone was counted ten times or more. The CDR3 end lies 3 residues beyond the end of the read and is filled in from the germline J gene. The rearrangement links TRBV7-9 to TRBJ2-7, with 8 bases that match TRBD1. The CDR3 spans 15 residues. The ends lost 3 bases at V and 5 bases at J; junction bases unmatched: 9. Germline CDR1 SEHNR, CDR2 FQNEAQ (reference sequence). Incomplete CDR3 DNA: TGTGCCAGCAGCTTCTCCGCCGGGACAGGAAACGAG. It is translated as CASSFSAGTGNE. The whole CDR3 protein reads CASSFSAGTGNEQYF.

This clone was counted many times. The covered CDR3 bases are TGCAGTGCTAGAGGACAGGGCCCCACCAGATCACCC. As protein: CSARGQGPTRSP. The full CDR3 sequence reads CSARGQGPTRSPLHF. The rearrangement uses TRBV20-1 and TRBJ1-6, with 7 bases identical to TRBD1. The read ends 3 residues shy of where the CDR3 ends; the end is completed using the germline J gene. V dropped 1 base and J dropped 10; count of bases not matched to a gene: 10. The CDR3 is 15 amino acids. Looked up from germline, CDR1 is DFQATT and CDR2 is SNEGSKA (reference sequence).

This clone was detected many times. Read sequence stops 3 residues before the CDR3 end, and the germline J gene provides the missing end. The V call is TRBV7-8, the J call TRBJ2-5, with a weak D call TRBD1 (8 bases). Germline V CDR1 and CDR2: SGHVS, FQNEAQ. V lost 0 bases, J lost 2 bases, and 13 bases lay in between. CDR3 size: 16 residues. The CDR3 loop reads CASSLATGGDQETQYF. The CDR3 DNA, read in part, is TGTGCCAGCAGCTTAGCTACAGGGGGGGATCAAGAGACC.

Only a few counts were recorded for this clone. The read halts 3 residues ahead of the CDR3 end, with the missing end drawn from the germline J gene. The chain couples TRBV2 to TRBJ2-3, with D hard to call. This CDR3 comprises 12 residues. Trimming took off 3 bases at V and 4 bases at J, with 5 bases between the two ends. Germline values: CDR1 SNHLY, CDR2 FYNNEI. The sequenced CDR3 bases are TGTGCCAGCAGTGAGTGGCCAGATACG. Its protein is CASSEWPDT. The CDR3, in full, reads CASSEWPDTQYF.

This clone was picked up many times. The CDR3 goes on 3 residues after the read ends, and that part is filled in from the germline J gene. This chain links TRBV5-1 with TRBJ2-1, with TRBD2 matching over 8 bases. Germline trimming cut 5 bases from V and 2 bases from J; bases unmatched to any gene: 6. The CDR3 totals 15 residues. In germline, CDR1 is SGHRS, CDR2 YFSETQ. The sequenced part of the CDR3 DNA is TGCGCCAGCAGGGGCAGCGGGGGTACCTACAATGAG. It encodes CASRGSGGTYNE. The full CDR3 reads CASRGSGGTYNEQFF.

To note about this clone: The observed sequence ends 3 residues before the CDR3 terminus, with the missing tail filled in from the germline J gene. The gene calls are TRBV5-1 and TRBJ2-7, with 11 bases matching TRBD2. Germline CDR1 and CDR2: SGHRS and YFSETQ. The junction had 6 bases not matched to a gene; V was cut back by 5 bases and J by 5 bases. There are 14 residues in the CDR3. CDR3 amino acids: CASRTTSGSDEQYF. CDR3 DNA, as far as it was read: TGCGCCAGCAGAACTACTAGCGGGAGTGACGAG.

This clone showed up many times. The CDR3 end is not reached by the read, which stops 3 residues before it; the germline J gene fills it in. This rearrangement joins TRBV12-3 or TRBV12-4 to TRBJ1-6, with TRBD1 matching 7 bases. This CDR3 region has 14 residues. The trim removed 7 bases at V and 9 bases at J, leaving 9 bases unmatched. CDR3: CASTLQGTGSPLHF. The sequenced part of the CDR3 DNA is TGTGCCAGCACCCTACAGGGGACCGGTTCACCC.

At least ten counts were recorded for this clone. The read halts 3 residues ahead of the CDR3 end, with the missing end drawn from the germline J gene. V and J are TRBV7-2 and TRBJ2-2; D may be TRBD2 (7 bases). This CDR3 spans 14 amino acids. Germline V gene data show CDR1 as SGHTA and CDR2 as FQGNSA. Trimming stripped 1 base from V and 10 bases from J, with 13 bases between. The CDR3 sequence: CASSLDRGAKELFF. CDR3 bases read: TGTGCCAGCAGCTTAGATCGGGGGGCGAAGGAG.

This clone was picked up many times. The read finishes 3 residues shy of the CDR3 end, and the germline J gene is used to complete it. This chain connects TRBV20-1 to TRBJ1-4, with TRBD1 matching 8 bases. This CDR3 has 13 amino acids. Germline CDR1 reads DFQATT; CDR2 reads SNEGSKA (reference sequence). The CDR3 DNA, read in part, is TGCAGTGCCCGGGACAGGCTAGCCATGGAA. This gives the protein CSARDRLAME. Given in full, the CDR3 is CSARDRLAMELFF.

This clone was recorded at least ten times. The sequenced fragment ends 3 residues before the CDR3 boundary, so the rest is inferred from the germline J gene. This sequence joins TRBV30 and TRBJ2-2; no reliable D call. CDR1 and CDR2 (germline): GTSNPN, SVGIG (reference sequence). The CDR3 totals 14 residues. V lost 4 bases, J lost 7 bases, and 16 bases lay in between. The CDR3 sequence is CAWISPSIVGELFF. The CDR3 DNA, read in part, is TGTGCCTGGATATCGCCTAGTATCGTCGGGGAG.

Comment on this clone: One junction end disagrees with the germline gene, perhaps due to a read error. The sample contains more than one DNA sequence encoding this CDR3. CDR3 region: CAWSVDRGNTIYF. The CDR3 bases that were read are TGTGCCTGGAGCGTCGACAGGGGAAACACG. The chain combines TRBV30 with TRBJ1-3, with TRBD1 matching 8 bases. The read ends 3 residues before the CDR3 terminus; that terminus is restored from the germline J gene. CDR1 is GTSNPN, CDR2 SVGIG, per germline (reference sequence). The CDR3 totals 13 residues.

This clone was recorded at least ten times. From the germline J gene comes the end of the CDR3, since the read stops 3 residues before it. The genes are TRBV7-2 and TRBJ2-7, with TRBD2 matching 9 bases. This CDR3 comprises 15 residues. Germline lookup yields CDR1 SGHTA and CDR2 FQGNSA. The V gene end was trimmed by 0 bases and the J gene end by 6 bases; junction bases not matched to a gene: 6. The CDR3 sequence is CASSLAGTSPREQYF. The sequenced part of the CDR3 DNA is TGTGCCAGCAGCTTAGCCGGGACTAGCCCACGCGAG.

Comments on this clone: The CDR3 extends 3 residues past the end of the read, so its final part is completed from the germline J gene. The rearrangement uses TRBV20-1 and TRBJ2-7; maybe TRBD1 (5 bases). The CDR3 has 11 amino acids. Germline assignment: CDR1 DFQATT and CDR2 SNEGSKA (reference sequence). V was shortened by 3 bases and J by 4 bases, with 7 bases between the two germline ends. The sequenced CDR3 bases are TGCAGTGCTAGGCAGGGTTACGAG. It yields the protein CSARQGYE. The whole CDR3 reads CSARQGYEQYF.

This clone was seen at least ten times. The read halts 3 residues ahead of the CDR3 end, with the missing end drawn from the germline J gene. The V and J genes are TRBV20-1 and TRBJ1-1, with 8 positions matching TRBD1. V lost 5 bases to trimming and J lost 4 bases; unmatched junction nucleotides: 15. Germline values: CDR1 DFQATT, CDR2 SNEGSKA (reference sequence). This CDR3 region has 16 residues. CDR3 protein: CSAPDSGGHGGTEAFF. The sequenced part of the CDR3 DNA is TGCAGTGCTCCAGATTCAGGGGGCCACGGCGGCACTGAA.

The table lists this clone with many counts. The CDR3 goes on 3 residues after the read ends, and that part is filled in from the germline J gene. The chain carries TRBV12-3 or TRBV12-4 and TRBJ2-5, with D unresolved. The CDR3 is made up of 14 amino acids. The V end was cut by 0 bases, the J end by 3 bases, with 8 bases between. CDR3 in amino acids: CASSLAGQKETQYF. The DNA read from the CDR3 is TGTGCCAGCAGTTTAGCGGGCCAGAAAGAGACC.

This clone was observed at least ten times. Read data end 3 residues before the CDR3 end; the end is taken from the germline J gene. This chain uses TRBV5-1 with TRBJ2-7; the D gene is possibly TRBD2 (5 bases). Germline V gene lookup returns CDR1 SGHRS and CDR2 YFSETQ. This CDR3 spans 12 amino acids. Trimming removed 7 bases from V and 5 bases from J, with 13 bases in between. CDR3 sequence: CASGLRENEQYF. The sequenced CDR3 bases are TGCGCCAGCGGACTGAGGGAGAACGAG. Full variable domain (remainder filled in from reference TRBV5-1 and TRBJ2-7): KAGVTQTPRYLIKTRGQQVTLSCSPISGHRSVSWYQQTPGQGLQFLFEYFSETQRNKGNFPGRFSGRQFSNSRSEMNVSTLELGDSALYLCASGLRENEQYFGPGTRLTVT.

This clone was detected many times. The CDR3 end falls 3 residues outside the read, so it is completed with the germline J gene. The chain uses TRBV5-1 and TRBJ2-5; 13 bases are shared with TRBD2. CDR1 and CDR2 from the germline V gene are SGHRS and YFSETQ. V was clipped by 2 bases and J by 4 bases; unmatched bases: 8. The CDR3 has 17 amino acids. The CDR3 DNA, read in part, is TGCGCCAGCAGCTTTTCGGAGCGACTAGCGGGAGGAGAGACC. Translated, it gives CASSFSERLAGGET. The whole CDR3 protein reads CASSFSERLAGGETQYF.

This clone came up a few times. The DNA ends 3 residues before the CDR3 does, and the rest of the CDR3 is filled in from the germline J gene. The chain recombines TRBV19 with TRBJ2-1, with TRBD2 matching over 7 bases. This CDR3 is 13 amino acids long. Germline CDR1 and CDR2: LNHDA and SQIVND (reference sequence). Trimming removed 7 bases from V and 8 bases from J; junction bases left unmatched: 8. The sequenced CDR3 bases are TGTGCCAGTAATGGCGGGAGTAGGGATGAG. Translated: CASNGGSRDE. The entire CDR3 protein is CASNGGSRDEQFF.

This clone was counted ten times or more. The CDR3 is cut off 3 residues early in the read; its end comes from the germline J gene. The rearrangement joins TRBV5-1 to TRBJ2-1; 7 positions match TRBD1. The ends lost 1 base at V and 3 bases at J; junction bases unmatched: 10. The length of the CDR3 is 17 residues. Germline CDR1 is SGHRS and CDR2 is YFSETQ. The chain's CDR3 is CASSLLPTGRNYNEQFF. CDR3 bases read: TGCGCCAGCAGCTTGCTCCCGACAGGGCGGAACTACAATGAG.